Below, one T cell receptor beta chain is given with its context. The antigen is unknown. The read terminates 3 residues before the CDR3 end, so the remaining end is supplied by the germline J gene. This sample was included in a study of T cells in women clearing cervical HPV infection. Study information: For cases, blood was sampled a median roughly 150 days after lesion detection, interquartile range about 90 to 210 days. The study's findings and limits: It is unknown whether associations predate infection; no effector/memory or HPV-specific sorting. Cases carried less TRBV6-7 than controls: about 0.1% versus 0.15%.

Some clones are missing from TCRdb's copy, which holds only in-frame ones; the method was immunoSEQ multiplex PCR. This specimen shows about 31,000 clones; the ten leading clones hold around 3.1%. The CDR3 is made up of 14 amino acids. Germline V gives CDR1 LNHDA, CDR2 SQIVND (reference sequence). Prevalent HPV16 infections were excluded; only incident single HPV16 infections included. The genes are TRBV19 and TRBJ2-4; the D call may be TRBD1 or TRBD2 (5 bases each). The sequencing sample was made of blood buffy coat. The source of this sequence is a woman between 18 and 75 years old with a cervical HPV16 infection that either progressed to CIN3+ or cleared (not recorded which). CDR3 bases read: TGTGCCAGTAGCCCCAGGTCCCCAGGGAGAGGT. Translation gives CASSPRSPGRG. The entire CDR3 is CASSPRSPGRGQYF.